The clone carrying this T cell receptor (beta chain) was seen only once. Its target is unknown. The PCR contained 60 Vbeta and 13 Jbeta primers. Measured with immunoSEQ multiplex PCR; TCRdb has only the in-frame clones, and not every one. The sample has about 150,000 clones; over 75% are singletons. The data belong to a study of cytomegalovirus exposure and HLA in healthy donors. Study overall: A prior analysis found around 110 million unique TCR beta sequences from 170 million or so T cells.

Germline V gives CDR1 SGHTA, CDR2 FQGNSA. The CDR3 loop spans 15 amino acids. V lost 1 base and J lost 2, with 11 bases in between. Whole-study findings and limits: An Asian-associated ancestry cluster reportedly showed fewer N-insertions than the approximately 660-donor mean in a later analysis. One variant, a missense change in DCLRE1C, was linked in a later analysis to TCR beta V- and J-gene trimming.

Sequenced input: PBMCs. This sequence originates from a woman aged 40 to 50 in good health and CMV-seronegative. The V gene is TRBV7-2, the J gene TRBJ2-5; possible D gene TRBD1, 5 bases. The CDR3 coding sequence is TGTGCCAGCAGCTTAGTGGGGCCGGTGCAAGAGACCCAGTACTTC. Translation gives CASSLVGPVQETQYF.